The 2 T cell receptor beta chains presented below share a single source sample, sequenced in a study of metastatic and nonmetastatic thyroid tumors. Patients underwent thyroid surgery, and none had received any treatment before it. TCRdb ran MiXCR on the PCR reads. The sample lists about 69,000 clones; 14% were seen once. The sample taken for sequencing was blood. The receptors derive from a male donor with papillary thyroid cancer or a benign thyroid nodule (not recorded which). Some clones in this sample may be carry-over from other donors' samples.

This clone was seen a few times. The V gene is TRBV15, the J gene TRBJ2-6; 8 bases agree with TRBD1. J lost 17 bases, V lost 8 bases, and 23 bases had no gene match. In germline, CDR1 is LNHNV, CDR2 YYDKDF (reference sequence). There are 16 residues in the CDR3. CDR3 sequence: CATSGTGYSGAKVVTF. The CDR3 bases are TGTGCCACCTCCGGGACAGGTTACTCTGGGGCCAAAGTCGTGACTTTC.

As to this clone: One end of the junction is discordant with germline, which a read error may explain. The genes are TRBV2 and TRBJ1-1; D might be TRBD1 (6 bases). This CDR3 contains 14 residues. Germline CDR1 and CDR2: SNHLY and FYNNEI. CDR3 DNA sequence: TGTGCCAGCGGGGACACACTACGGCACACTGAAGCTTCCTTT. The encoded protein is CASGDTLRHTEASF.